The 27 T cell receptor beta chains reported below all come from one sample, sequenced in a study of blood T cell repertoires in COVID-19. Assay: immunoSEQ multiplex PCR; the TCRdb copy retains only in-frame clones and omits some. Found here are a few hundred thousand clones, 80% to 90% of them singletons; the top ten hold 0.95% to 1.5%. Source material: peripheral blood. Receptors were obtained from a man between 35 and 55 years old with acute or convalescent COVID-19.

This chain connects TRBV7-8 to TRBJ2-5; maybe TRBD2 (5 bases). The germline gives CDR1 SGHVS, CDR2 FQNEAQ. CDR3 length: 15 amino acids. The V end lost 4 bases, the J end lost 2 bases, and 14 bases lay between the germline ends. This CDR3 is CASSSLGREQETQYF. The CDR3, as DNA: TGTGCCAGCAGCTCCCTCGGACGGGAACAAGAGACCCAGTACTTC.

The V and J genes are TRBV9 and TRBJ2-3; 8 bases are a match to TRBD1. Looked up from germline, CDR1 is SGDLS and CDR2 is YYNGEE. The CDR3 contains 15 residues. V trimming: 1 base; J trimming: 6 bases; junction bases outside the gene matches: 7. The DNA for the CDR3 is TGTGCCAGCAGCGTACTGACAGGGGCGTCGGATACGCAGTATTTT. It translates to CASSVLTGASDTQYF.

V gene TRBV14 combines with J gene TRBJ1-5, with D unclear. Trimming stripped 0 bases from V and 1 base from J, with 13 bases between. The CDR3 loop spans 17 amino acids. The V gene's germline CDR1 is SGHDN and CDR2 FVKESK. The CDR3 spells CASSQDNGDQSNQPQHF. CDR3 nucleotide sequence: TGTGCCAGCAGCCAAGACAACGGAGACCAAAGCAATCAGCCCCAGCATTTT.

V gene TRBV19 combines with J gene TRBJ1-3; weak D call: TRBD1 (5 bases). Germline V CDR1 and CDR2: LNHDA, SQIVND (reference sequence). The ends were cut back, 9 bases at V and 0 bases at J, with 21 bases in the middle. The CDR3 runs to 17 residues. This chain's CDR3 is CASRWRDREISGNTIYF. CDR3 DNA: TGTGCCAGCCGTTGGCGAGACAGAGAAATCTCTGGAAACACCATATATTTT. Filled out from reference TRBV19 and TRBJ1-3, the complete variable domain reads DGGITQSPKYLFRKEGQNVTLSCEQNLNHDAMYWYRQDPGQGLRLIYYSQIVNDFQKGDIAEGYSVSREKKESFPLTVTSAQKNPTAFYLCASRWRDREISGNTIYFGEGSWLTVV.

The chain carries TRBV5-1 and TRBJ1-2, with a possible D match to TRBD1 (5 bases). Germline V gives CDR1 SGHRS, CDR2 YFSETQ. The CDR3 contains 18 residues. The V end lost 0 bases, the J end lost 4 bases, and 22 bases lay between the germline ends. CDR3 DNA sequence: TGCGCCAGCAGCTTGGAAGGGTTTACAGGTCCCCGAGGCTATGGCTACACCTTC. It yields the protein CASSLEGFTGPRGYGYTF. The variable domain in full, completed from reference TRBV5-1 and TRBJ1-2, reads KAGVTQTPRYLIKTRGQQVTLSCSPISGHRSVSWYQQTPGQGLQFLFEYFSETQRNKGNFPGRFSGRQFSNSRSEMNVSTLELGDSALYLCASSLEGFTGPRGYGYTFGSGTRLTVV.

The chain has TRBV6-2 or TRBV6-3 and TRBJ2-1, with 15 bases matching TRBD2. This CDR3 contains 20 residues. Germline V gives CDR1 MNHEY, CDR2 SVGEGT. V shed 4 bases and J 6 bases; nucleotides not matched to a gene: 16. CDR3 loop: CASSSPLGLAGGTWGNEQFF. In nucleotides, the CDR3 is TGTGCCAGCAGTTCCCCACTCGGACTAGCGGGAGGGACGTGGGGCAATGAGCAGTTCTTC.

The V call is TRBV28, the J call TRBJ2-3; 14 bases agree with TRBD2. Germline V CDR1 and CDR2: MDHEN, SYDVKM. This CDR3 contains 18 residues. The V segment lost 3 bases and the J segment 6 bases; nucleotides outside the gene matches: 11. CDR3 sequence (DNA): TGTGCCAGCAGTTTCTCCGGGACTAGCGGGGGCCAGAGGGATACGCAGTATTTT. Translated: CASSFSGTSGGQRDTQYF.

The V call is TRBV5-1, the J call TRBJ2-3; no clear D. Looked up from germline, CDR1 is SGHRS and CDR2 is YFSETQ. Trimming removed 6 bases at V and 1 base at J, with 12 bases between. CDR3 length: 14 residues. The CDR3 sequence is CASTRLEGTDTQYF. The CDR3 DNA follows: TGCGCCAGCACTCGGCTAGAGGGCACAGATACGCAGTATTTT.

The count of this clone is one. The chain links TRBV11-2 to TRBJ2-7; D gene uncertain. CDR1 is SGHAT and CDR2 is FQNNGV in the germline V gene. Trimming removed 3 bases from V and 0 bases from J, with 3 bases in between. The length of the CDR3 is 12 residues. The CDR3: CASSFFSYEQYF. The CDR3 region has the DNA TGTGCCAGCAGCTTCTTCTCCTACGAGCAGTACTTC. The whole variable domain, remainder taken from reference TRBV11-2 and TRBJ2-7, is EAGVAQSPRYKIIEKRQSVAFWCNPISGHATLYWYQQILGQGPKLLIQFQNNGVVDDSQLPKDRFSAERLKGVDSTLKIQPAKLEDSAVYLCASSFFSYEQYFGPGTRLTVT.

Points on this clone: The CDR3 does not close with the conserved phenylalanine or tryptophan, likely indicating a read error. The DNA is omitted, as the CDR3 cannot be located on it reliably, and the CDR3 follows TCRdb's listing. The V call is TRBV19, the J call TRBJ1-1. The CDR3 is 10 residues long, ends included. CDR1 LNHDA and CDR2 SQIVND come from the germline V gene (reference sequence). This CDR3 is CASSPRYSLV.

Only a few counts were recorded for this clone. The V gene is TRBV27, the J gene TRBJ1-4, with D maybe TRBD1 (5 bases). The V gene lost 2 bases and the J gene lost 1 base, with 5 bases spanning the gap. CDR3 length: 14 residues. Germline lookup yields CDR1 MNHEY and CDR2 SMNVEV (reference sequence). CDR3 protein: CASSLRGTNEKLFF. CDR3 DNA: TGTGCCAGCAGTTTAAGGGGAACTAATGAAAAACTGTTTTTT. Supplemented by reference TRBV27 and TRBJ1-4, the full variable domain reads EAQVTQNPRYLITVTGKKLTVTCSQNMNHEYMSWYRQDPGLGLRQIYYSMNVEVTDKGDVPEGYKVSRKEKRNFPLILESPSPNQTSLYFCASSLRGTNEKLFFGSGTQLSVL.

V gene TRBV9 combines with J gene TRBJ1-2; the match to TRBD1 covers 8 bases. V trimming: 3 bases; J trimming: 1 base; junction bases outside the gene matches: 14. Germline CDR1 reads SGDLS; CDR2 reads YYNGEE. The CDR3 runs to 18 residues. CDR3 sequence (DNA): TGTGCCAGCAGCGGAGGTCAGGGCGGACAGGGCCATAACTATGGCTACACCTTC. Its translation is CASSGGQGGQGHNYGYTF.

DNA for the CDR3: TGCGCCAGCAGCCAAGTGACAGGGCCCGAGCAGTACTTC. Its protein product is CASSQVTGPEQYF. The rearrangement joins TRBV4-1 to TRBJ2-7; 7 nucleotides align to TRBD1. This CDR3 is 13 amino acids long. J gave up 6 bases and V 1 base, and 3 bases lay outside the gene matches. Per germline, CDR1 MGHRA and CDR2 YSYEKL.

This chain uses TRBV4-2 with TRBJ2-7; TRBD2 agrees at 9 bases. CDR1 LGHNA and CDR2 YNFKEQ come from the germline V gene. The CDR3 has 16 amino acids. J gave up 1 base and V 4 bases, and 8 bases lay outside the gene matches. The CDR3 nucleotides read TGTGCCAGCAGCCCCGACGCGCTAGCGGGGTCCTACGAGCAGTACTTC. This gives the protein CASSPDALAGSYEQYF.

This chain connects TRBV25-1 to TRBJ1-4, with D maybe TRBD1 (6 bases). This CDR3 is 14 amino acids long. V lost 8 bases to trimming and J lost 1 base, with 11 bases between them. Germline CDR1 MGHDK, CDR2 SYGVNS. CDR3 amino acids: CASEGGQTNEKLFF. The DNA of the CDR3 is TGTGCCAGCGAGGGGGGGCAAACTAATGAAAAACTGTTTTTT.

This sequence joins TRBV7-9 and TRBJ2-5; D unresolved. Germline-derived CDR1 and CDR2 are SEHNR and FQNEAQ (reference sequence). V was pared by 2 bases and J by 3 bases, with 7 bases between. The CDR3 spans 13 residues. CDR3 region: CASSLPTKETQYF. CDR3 DNA: TGTGCCAGCAGCTTACCTACCAAAGAGACCCAGTACTTC.

V and J are TRBV6-5 and TRBJ1-5; no clear D gene. V was cut by 2 bases and J by 7 bases, with 12 bases left in between. This CDR3 has 14 residues. The germline V gene has CDR1 MNHEY and CDR2 SVGAGI. The CDR3 spells CASSYGEGVQPQHF. CDR3 coding DNA: TGTGCCAGCAGTTACGGGGAGGGAGTCCAGCCCCAGCATTTT.

This clone has only one observation. For the CDR3, the DNA is TGTGCCAGCAGCGAAGCCGGGACTAGCGGGTCTCCACCCGAGCAGTACTTC. Translated, it gives CASSEAGTSGSPPEQYF. The rearrangement uses TRBV11-2 and TRBJ2-7; 12 nucleotides agree with TRBD2. The junction had 14 bases not matched to a gene; V was cut back by 5 bases and J by 6 bases. Germline assignment: CDR1 SGHAT and CDR2 FQNNGV. The length of the CDR3 is 17 residues. Supplemented by reference TRBV11-2 and TRBJ2-7, the full variable domain reads EAGVAQSPRYKIIEKRQSVAFWCNPISGHATLYWYQQILGQGPKLLIQFQNNGVVDDSQLPKDRFSAERLKGVDSTLKIQPAKLEDSAVYLCASSEAGTSGSPPEQYFGPGTRLTVT.

The chain is built from TRBV2 and TRBJ1-2; tentatively, D is TRBD1 (6 bases). Trimming removed 6 bases from V and 4 bases from J, with 21 bases in between. Germline loops: CDR1 SNHLY, CDR2 FYNNEI. This CDR3 comprises 16 residues. In DNA form, the CDR3 reads TGTGCCAGCAGAAGGAACAGGGAGATTGGGACCTATGGCTACACCTTC. It codes for CASRRNREIGTYGYTF.

This chain uses TRBV10-2 with TRBJ1-1; perhaps TRBD1 as D (5 bases). Between the trimmed V and J ends, which lost 8 bases and 1 base, there was a span of 11 bases. This CDR3 has 13 residues. Germline V gene sequence: CDR1 WSHSY, CDR2 SAAADI. CDR3 amino acids: CASGPGGNTEAFF. CDR3 nucleotides: TGCGCCAGCGGCCCGGGGGGGAACACTGAAGCTTTCTTT.

The chain combines TRBV27 with TRBJ2-7; D ambiguous. This CDR3 has 14 amino acids. V was clipped by 2 bases and J by 1 base, with 9 bases between them. Germline lookup yields CDR1 MNHEY and CDR2 SMNVEV (reference sequence). The CDR3 DNA follows: TGTGCCAGCAGTTTAGGGCCGGCTTCCTACGAGCAGTACTTC. This translates into CASSLGPASYEQYF.

The chain is built from TRBV3-1 (or the pseudogene TRBV3-2) and TRBJ2-3; 7 bases agree with TRBD2. Germline V gene data show CDR1 as LGHDT and CDR2 as YNNKEL (reference sequence). The CDR3 runs to 15 residues. Germline trimming cut 4 bases from V and 2 bases from J; bases unmatched to any gene: 6. The CDR3 is CASSLAGGNTDTQYF. For the CDR3, the DNA is TGTGCCAGCAGCCTTGCCGGGGGGAACACAGATACGCAGTATTTT.

This clone appeared a single time. This chain links TRBV29-1 with TRBJ2-5; tentatively, D is TRBD2 (6 bases). CDR1 and CDR2 (germline): SQVTM, ANQGSEA. V was trimmed by 3 bases and J by 0 bases, leaving 17 bases between them. The CDR3 is 16 amino acids. This chain's CDR3 is CSVEGGDLRYQETQYF. The DNA for the CDR3 is TGCAGCGTTGAGGGGGGAGATCTTAGGTACCAAGAGACCCAGTACTTC. Using reference TRBV29-1 and TRBJ2-5 for the parts outside the CDR3, the full variable domain is SAVISQKPSRDICQRGTSLTIQCQVDSQVTMMFWYRQQPGQSLTLIATANQGSEATYESGFVIDKFPISRPNLTFSTLTVSNMSPEDSSIYLCSVEGGDLRYQETQYFGPGTRLLVL.

The rearrangement joins TRBV6-5 to TRBJ1-6, with a possible D match to TRBD1 (5 bases). Per the germline V gene, CDR1 is MNHEY and CDR2 is SVGAGI. This CDR3 contains 14 residues. V lost 2 bases to trimming and J lost 7 bases, with 9 bases between them. The CDR3 region is CASSYGGSNSPLHF. CDR3 coding DNA: TGTGCCAGCAGTTACGGGGGGAGCAATTCACCCCTCCACTTT.

This chain links TRBV30 with TRBJ2-5; D perhaps matches TRBD2 (6 bases). V lost 2 bases and J 0 bases, leaving 16 bases between the germline ends. CDR1 and CDR2 from the germline V gene are GTSNPN and SVGIG (reference sequence). The CDR3 runs to 16 residues. CDR3 in amino acids: CAWSTGTGLYQETQYF. CDR3 nucleotides: TGTGCCTGGAGTACGGGGACTGGCCTGTACCAAGAGACCCAGTACTTC.

V is TRBV27 and J is TRBJ2-7, with 7 positions matching TRBD1. Germline CDR1 and CDR2: MNHEY and SMNVEV (reference sequence). Losses at the gene ends were 2 bases for V and 3 bases for J; bases not matched to a gene: 7. The CDR3 length is 15 residues. CDR3 in amino acids: CASSLVGTANYEQYF. CDR3 nucleotide sequence: TGTGCCAGCAGTTTAGTAGGGACAGCTAACTACGAGCAGTACTTC.

The rearrangement uses TRBV18 and TRBJ2-7; D is perhaps TRBD1 (5 bases). Trimming stripped 6 bases from V and 0 bases from J, with 15 bases between. Germline values: CDR1 KGHSH, CDR2 LQKENI. The CDR3 length is 15 residues. CDR3 residues: CASSATEEISYEQYF. In nucleotides, the CDR3 is TGTGCCAGCTCGGCGACAGAGGAAATCTCCTACGAGCAGTACTTC.